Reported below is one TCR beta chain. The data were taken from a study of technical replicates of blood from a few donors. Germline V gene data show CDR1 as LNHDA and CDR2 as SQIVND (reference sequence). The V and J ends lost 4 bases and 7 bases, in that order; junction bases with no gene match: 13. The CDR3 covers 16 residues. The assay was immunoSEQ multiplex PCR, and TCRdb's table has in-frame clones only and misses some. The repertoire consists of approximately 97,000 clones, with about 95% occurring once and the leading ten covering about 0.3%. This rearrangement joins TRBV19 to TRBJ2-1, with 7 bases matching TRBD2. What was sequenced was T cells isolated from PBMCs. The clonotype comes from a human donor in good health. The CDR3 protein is CASSTLGGSLGNEQFF. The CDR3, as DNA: TGTGCCAGTAGTACCCTCGGCGGGAGCCTCGGTAATGAGCAGTTCTTC.